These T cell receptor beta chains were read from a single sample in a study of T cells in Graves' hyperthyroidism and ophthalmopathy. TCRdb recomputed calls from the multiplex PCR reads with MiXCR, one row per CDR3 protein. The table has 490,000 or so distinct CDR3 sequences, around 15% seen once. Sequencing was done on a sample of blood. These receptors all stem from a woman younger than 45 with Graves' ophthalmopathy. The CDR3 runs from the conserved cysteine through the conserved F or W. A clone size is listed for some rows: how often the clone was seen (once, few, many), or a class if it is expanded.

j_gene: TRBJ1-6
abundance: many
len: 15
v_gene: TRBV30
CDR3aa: CAWSVTGGGNSPLHF

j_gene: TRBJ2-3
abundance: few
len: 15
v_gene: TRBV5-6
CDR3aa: CASREVGPITDTQYF

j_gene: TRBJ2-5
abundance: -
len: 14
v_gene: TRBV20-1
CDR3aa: CSATQGGAGETQYF

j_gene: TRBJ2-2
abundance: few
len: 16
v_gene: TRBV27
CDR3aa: CASRPVAEPNTGELFF

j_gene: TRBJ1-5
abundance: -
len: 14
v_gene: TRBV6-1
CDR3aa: CASKDGGIIKPQHF

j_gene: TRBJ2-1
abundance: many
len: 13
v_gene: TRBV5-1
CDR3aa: CASSGGYYNEQFF

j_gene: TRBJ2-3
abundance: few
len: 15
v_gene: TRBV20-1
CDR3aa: CSAPISGRRTDTQYF

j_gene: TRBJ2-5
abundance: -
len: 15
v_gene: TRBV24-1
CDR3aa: CATSDPRGGRQTQYF

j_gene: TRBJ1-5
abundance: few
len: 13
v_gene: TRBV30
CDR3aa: CAWSVLPHQPQHF

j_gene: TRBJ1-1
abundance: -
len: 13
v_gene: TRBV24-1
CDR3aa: CATSASWGAEAFF

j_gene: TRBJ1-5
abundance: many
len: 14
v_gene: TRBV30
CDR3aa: CAWSGQNSNQPQHF

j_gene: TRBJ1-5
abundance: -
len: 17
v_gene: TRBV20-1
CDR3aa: CSARDVATNLGNQPQHF